This T cell receptor (beta chain) was observed in a study of identical twins. Study observations and caveats: With abundant cord blood beta clonotypes, insertions were fewer; memory repertoires showed no such pattern.

The CDR3 has 16 amino acids. V trimming: 4 bases; J trimming: 0 bases; junction bases outside the gene matches: 3. Germline CDR1 reads KGHDR; CDR2 reads SFDVKD. Unique molecular identifiers were present on cDNA, and template switching added a universal primer site. TCRdb recomputed calls from the 5' RACE reads with MiXCR, one row per CDR3 protein. The data show approximately 140,000 distinct CDR3 sequences, under 4.5% seen once. This clonotype was picked up many times. Antigen specificity is unknown. Specimen: memory T cells sorted from blood. The sequence was obtained from a man aged 18 to 29 in good health. The chain carries TRBV24-1 and TRBJ2-1, with 9 bases identical to TRBD2. The CDR3 DNA sequence: TGTGCCACCAGTGACCCTAGCGGGAACTCCTACAATGAGCAGTTCTTC. Its protein is CATSDPSGNSYNEQFF.